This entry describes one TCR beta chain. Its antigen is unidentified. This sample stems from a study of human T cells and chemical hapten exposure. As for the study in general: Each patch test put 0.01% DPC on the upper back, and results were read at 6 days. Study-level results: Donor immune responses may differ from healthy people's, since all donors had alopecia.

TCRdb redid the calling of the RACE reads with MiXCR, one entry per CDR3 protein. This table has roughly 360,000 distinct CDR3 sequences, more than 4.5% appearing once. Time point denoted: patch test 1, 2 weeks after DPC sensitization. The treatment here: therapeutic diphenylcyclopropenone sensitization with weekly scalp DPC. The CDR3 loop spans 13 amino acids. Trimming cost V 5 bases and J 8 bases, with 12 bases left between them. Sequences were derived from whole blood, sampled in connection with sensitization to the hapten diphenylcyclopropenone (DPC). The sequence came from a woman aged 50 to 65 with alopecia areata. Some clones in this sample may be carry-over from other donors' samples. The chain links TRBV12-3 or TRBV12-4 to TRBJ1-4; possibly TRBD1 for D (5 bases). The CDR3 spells CASSQSGSEKLFF. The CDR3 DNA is TGTGCCAGCAGTCAGTCAGGGTCCGAAAAACTGTTTTTT.